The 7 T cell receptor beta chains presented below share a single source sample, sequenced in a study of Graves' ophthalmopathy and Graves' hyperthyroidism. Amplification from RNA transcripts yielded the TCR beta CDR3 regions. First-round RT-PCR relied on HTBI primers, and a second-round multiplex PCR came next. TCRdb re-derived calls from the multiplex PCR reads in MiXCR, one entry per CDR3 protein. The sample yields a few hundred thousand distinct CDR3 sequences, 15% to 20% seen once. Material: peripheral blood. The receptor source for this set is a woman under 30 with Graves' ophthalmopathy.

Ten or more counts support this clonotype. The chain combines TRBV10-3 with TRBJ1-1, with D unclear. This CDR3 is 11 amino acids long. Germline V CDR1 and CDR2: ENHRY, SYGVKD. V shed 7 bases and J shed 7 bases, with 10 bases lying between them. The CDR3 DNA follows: TGTGCCATCATATTCAGCGGTGAAGCTTTCTTT. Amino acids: CAIIFSGEAFF.

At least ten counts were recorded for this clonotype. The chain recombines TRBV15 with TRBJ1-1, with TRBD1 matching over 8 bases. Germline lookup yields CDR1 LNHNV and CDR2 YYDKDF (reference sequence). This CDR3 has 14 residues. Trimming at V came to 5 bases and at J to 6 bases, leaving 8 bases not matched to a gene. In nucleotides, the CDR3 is TGTGCCACCAGCGGGCCGGACAGGGCCGCTGAAGCTTTCTTT. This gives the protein CATSGPDRAAEAFF.

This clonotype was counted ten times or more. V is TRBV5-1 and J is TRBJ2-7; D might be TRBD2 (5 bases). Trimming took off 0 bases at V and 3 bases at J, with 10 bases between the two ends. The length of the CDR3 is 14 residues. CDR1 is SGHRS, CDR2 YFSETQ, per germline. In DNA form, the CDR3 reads TGCGCCAGCAGCTTGGAAGGGAGCTTCTACGAGCAGTACTTC. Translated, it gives CASSLEGSFYEQYF.

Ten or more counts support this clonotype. The DNA of the CDR3 is TGCGCCAGCAGCTCGGGACTAGCGGGACAGAACACCGGGGAGCTGTTTTTT. Translated: CASSSGLAGQNTGELFF. The chain is built from TRBV5-1 and TRBJ2-2; 13 positions match TRBD2. J lost 1 base, V lost 3 bases, and 3 bases had no gene match. The CDR3 is 17 amino acids. Looked up from germline, CDR1 is SGHRS and CDR2 is YFSETQ.

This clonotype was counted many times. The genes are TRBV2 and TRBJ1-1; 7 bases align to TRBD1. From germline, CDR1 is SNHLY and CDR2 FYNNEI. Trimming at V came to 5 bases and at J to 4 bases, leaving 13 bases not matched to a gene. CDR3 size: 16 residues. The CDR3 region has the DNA TGTGCCAGCAGTAGAGCCCGACAGGGATACAGCACTGAAGCTTTCTTT. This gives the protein CASSRARQGYSTEAFF.

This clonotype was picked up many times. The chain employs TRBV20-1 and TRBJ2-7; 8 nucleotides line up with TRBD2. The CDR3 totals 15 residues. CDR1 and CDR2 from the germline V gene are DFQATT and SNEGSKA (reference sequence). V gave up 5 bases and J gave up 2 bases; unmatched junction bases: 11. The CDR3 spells CSAFSGTRDAYEQYF. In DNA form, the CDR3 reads TGCAGTGCTTTTTCCGGGACTAGAGACGCCTACGAGCAGTACTTC.

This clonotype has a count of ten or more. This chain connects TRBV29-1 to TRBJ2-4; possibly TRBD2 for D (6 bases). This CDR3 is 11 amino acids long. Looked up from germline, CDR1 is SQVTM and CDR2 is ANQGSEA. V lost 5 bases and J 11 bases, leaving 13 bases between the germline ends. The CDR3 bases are TGCAGCGTTCTCGACGGGAGCTTTCAGTACTTC. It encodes CSVLDGSFQYF.